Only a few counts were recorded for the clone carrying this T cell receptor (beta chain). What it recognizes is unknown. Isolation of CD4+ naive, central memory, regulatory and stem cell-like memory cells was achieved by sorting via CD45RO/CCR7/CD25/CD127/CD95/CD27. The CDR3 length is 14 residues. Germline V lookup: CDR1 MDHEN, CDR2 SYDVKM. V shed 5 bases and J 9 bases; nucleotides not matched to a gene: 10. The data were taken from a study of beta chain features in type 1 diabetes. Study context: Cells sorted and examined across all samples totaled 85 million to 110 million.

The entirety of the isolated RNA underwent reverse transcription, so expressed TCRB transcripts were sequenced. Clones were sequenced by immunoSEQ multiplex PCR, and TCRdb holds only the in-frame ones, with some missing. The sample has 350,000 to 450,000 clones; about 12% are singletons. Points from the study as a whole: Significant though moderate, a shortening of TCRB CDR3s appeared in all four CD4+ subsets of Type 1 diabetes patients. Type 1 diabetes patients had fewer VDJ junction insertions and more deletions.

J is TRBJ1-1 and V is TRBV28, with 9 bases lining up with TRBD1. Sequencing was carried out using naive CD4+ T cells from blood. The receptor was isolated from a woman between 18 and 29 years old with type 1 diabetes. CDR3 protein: CASSPGQGKGQAFF. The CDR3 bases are TGTGCCAGCAGTCCGGGACAGGGAAAGGGGCAAGCTTTCTTT.